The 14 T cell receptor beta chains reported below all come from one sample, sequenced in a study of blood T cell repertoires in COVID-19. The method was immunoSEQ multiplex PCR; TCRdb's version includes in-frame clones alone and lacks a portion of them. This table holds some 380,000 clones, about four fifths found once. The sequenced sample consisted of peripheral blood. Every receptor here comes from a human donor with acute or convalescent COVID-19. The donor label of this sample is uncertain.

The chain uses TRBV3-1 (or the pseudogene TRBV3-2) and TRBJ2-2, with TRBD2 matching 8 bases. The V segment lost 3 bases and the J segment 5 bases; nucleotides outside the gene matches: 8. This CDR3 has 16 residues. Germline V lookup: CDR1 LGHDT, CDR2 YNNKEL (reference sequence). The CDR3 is CASSQLAGFRTGELFF. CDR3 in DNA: TGTGCCAGCAGCCAGTTAGCGGGGTTCAGGACCGGGGAGCTGTTTTTT.

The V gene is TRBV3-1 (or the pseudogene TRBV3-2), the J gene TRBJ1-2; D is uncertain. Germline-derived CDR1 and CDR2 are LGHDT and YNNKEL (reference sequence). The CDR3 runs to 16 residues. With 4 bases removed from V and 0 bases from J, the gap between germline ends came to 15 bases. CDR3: CASSLNLQLTNYGYTF. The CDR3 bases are TGTGCCAGCAGCCTAAACTTACAGCTGACTAACTATGGCTACACCTTC.

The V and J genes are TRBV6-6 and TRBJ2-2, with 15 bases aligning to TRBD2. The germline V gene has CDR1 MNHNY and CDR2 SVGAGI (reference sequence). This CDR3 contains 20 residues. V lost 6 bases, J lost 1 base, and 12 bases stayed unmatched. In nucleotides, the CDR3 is TGTGCCAGCAGCCGGACTAGCGGGAGGGTCACGTTAAGGAACACCGGGGAGCTGTTTTTT. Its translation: CASSRTSGRVTLRNTGELFF.

The CDR3 sequence is CASRPTGRKAEAFF. The DNA of the CDR3 is TGCGCCAGCAGGCCCACAGGCCGAAAGGCTGAAGCTTTCTTT. V and J are TRBV10-2 and TRBJ1-1; D is perhaps TRBD1 (5 bases). The germline CDR1 and CDR2 sequences are WSHSY and SAAADI. V lost 6 bases and J 6 bases, leaving 17 bases between the germline ends. The CDR3 loop spans 14 amino acids.

In DNA, the CDR3 is TGTGCCAGCAGCCTCCAAGCCGGGACTAGGTACGAGCAGTACTTC. This sequence encodes CASSLQAGTRYEQYF. The V and J genes are TRBV3-1 (or the pseudogene TRBV3-2) and TRBJ2-7; 8 bases map to TRBD2. Germline assignment: CDR1 LGHDT and CDR2 YNNKEL (reference sequence). V lost 4 bases to trimming and J lost 4 bases; unmatched junction nucleotides: 9. The CDR3 is 15 amino acids.

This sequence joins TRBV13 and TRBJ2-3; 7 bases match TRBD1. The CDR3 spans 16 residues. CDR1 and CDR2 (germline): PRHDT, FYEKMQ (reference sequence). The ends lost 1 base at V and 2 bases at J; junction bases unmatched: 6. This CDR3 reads CASSLADRDFTDTQYF. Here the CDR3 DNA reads TGTGCCAGCAGCTTAGCTGACAGGGATTTCACAGATACGCAGTATTTT.

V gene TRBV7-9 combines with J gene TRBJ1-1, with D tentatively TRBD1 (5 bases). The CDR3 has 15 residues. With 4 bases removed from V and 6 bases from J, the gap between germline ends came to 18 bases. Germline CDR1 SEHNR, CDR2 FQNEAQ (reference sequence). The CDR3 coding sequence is TGTGCCAGCAGCTCCCGTGACAGCTTCGGCGCTGAAGCTTTCTTT. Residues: CASSSRDSFGAEAFF.

The CDR3 DNA is TGCAGCGTTGGGGCGGCACAGGGGGAGCAGTTCTTC. It codes for CSVGAAQGEQFF. The chain has TRBV29-1 and TRBJ2-1; 7 positions match TRBD1. The CDR3 is made up of 12 amino acids. The V and J ends lost 4 bases and 10 bases, in that order; junction bases with no gene match: 7. The germline CDR1 and CDR2 sequences are SQVTM and ANQGSEA.

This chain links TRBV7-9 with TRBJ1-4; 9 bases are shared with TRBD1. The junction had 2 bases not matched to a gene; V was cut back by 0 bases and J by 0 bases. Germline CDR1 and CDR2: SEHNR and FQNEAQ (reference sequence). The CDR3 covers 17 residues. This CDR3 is CASSLADRGATNEKLFF. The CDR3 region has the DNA TGTGCCAGCAGCTTAGCAGACAGGGGGGCAACTAATGAAAAACTGTTTTTT.

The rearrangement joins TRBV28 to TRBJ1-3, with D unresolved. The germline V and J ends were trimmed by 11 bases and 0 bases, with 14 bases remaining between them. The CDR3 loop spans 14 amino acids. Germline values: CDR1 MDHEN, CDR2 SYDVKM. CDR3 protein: CASNSGSSGNTIYF. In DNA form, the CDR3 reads TGTGCCTCCAACTCGGGGTCCTCTGGAAACACCATATATTTT.

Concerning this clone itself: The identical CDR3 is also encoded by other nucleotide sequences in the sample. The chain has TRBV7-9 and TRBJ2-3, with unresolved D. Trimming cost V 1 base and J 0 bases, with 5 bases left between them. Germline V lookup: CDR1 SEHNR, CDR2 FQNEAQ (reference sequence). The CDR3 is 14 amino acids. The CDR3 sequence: CASSLGASTDTQYF. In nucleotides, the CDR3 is TGTGCCAGCAGCTTAGGAGCTAGCACAGATACGCAGTATTTT.

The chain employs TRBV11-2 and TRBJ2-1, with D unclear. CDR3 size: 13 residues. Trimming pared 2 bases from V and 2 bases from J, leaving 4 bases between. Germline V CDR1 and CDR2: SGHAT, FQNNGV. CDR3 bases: TGTGCCAGCAGCTTAAGCGCCTACAATGAGCAGTTCTTC. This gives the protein CASSLSAYNEQFF.

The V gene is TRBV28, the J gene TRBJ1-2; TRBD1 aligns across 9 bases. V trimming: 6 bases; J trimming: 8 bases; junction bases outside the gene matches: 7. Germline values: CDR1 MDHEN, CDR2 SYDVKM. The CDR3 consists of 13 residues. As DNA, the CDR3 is TGTGCCAGCAGGATGAACAGGGGGCGCGGCTACACCTTC. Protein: CASRMNRGRGYTF.

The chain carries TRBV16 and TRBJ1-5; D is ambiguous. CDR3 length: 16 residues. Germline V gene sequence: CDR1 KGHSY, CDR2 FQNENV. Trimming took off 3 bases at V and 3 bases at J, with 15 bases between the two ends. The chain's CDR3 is CASSQAKYDDNQPQHF. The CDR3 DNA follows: TGTGCCAGCAGCCAGGCAAAATATGATGACAATCAGCCCCAGCATTTT. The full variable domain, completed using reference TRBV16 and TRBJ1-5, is GEEVAQTPKHLVRGEGQKAKLYCAPIKGHSYVFWYQQVLKNEFKFLISFQNENVFDETGMPKERFSAKCLPNSPCSLEIQATKLEDSAVYFCASSQAKYDDNQPQHFGDGTRLSIL.